This T cell receptor delta chain was observed in a study of gamma delta lymphoproliferative disorders and STAT genes listed by TCRdb under 2018. For the wider study: The LymphoTrack Dx TCRG Assay was used to prepare gamma-chain libraries from at least 50 ng of genomic DNA. To confirm results, a couple of gamma-chain samples and all delta-chain samples were sequenced twice. Because no corresponding Invivoscribe delta assay was available, delta-chain libraries were prepared according to the EuroClonality-NGS working group standard operating procedure. Within a larger immunophenotypic and STAT-mutation study, TCR gamma and delta CDR3 repertoires were profiled by deep sequencing in Tgammadelta lymphoproliferative disease patients and healthy controls.

In both library methods, multiplex PCR was carried out with primers targeting conserved V and J regions of the TCR genes. After purification and pooling, the amplicons were sequenced on an Illumina MiSeq platform. In the source study's methods: V(D)J alignment, clonotype assembly and translation were performed with MiXCR, whereas functionality assessment and CDR3 repertoire analyses were performed with VDJtools. The IMGT definition of CDR3 was applied, and only productive sequences using functional genes were analyzed, with ORF genes and pseudogenes left out. A custom Python script was used to look across all patients and controls for identical amino acid CDR3s belonging to major clonotypes, meaning those with a frequency of >=5%. A one-sided non-parametric Wilcoxon test was used to compare clonotype frequencies in patients versus controls. After TCRdb called clones again from the public reads with CATT, rows with identical DNA were merged. The V and J calls were determined by TCRdb, not by the authors. The sample contains over 800 delta-chain clones, approximately 1.5% of them found a single time. The ten top clones hold about four fifths of the sample.

Genomic DNA from peripheral blood mononuclear cells isolated from patients and controls was used for TCR sequencing. As controls, around 23 healthy adult blood donors (median age approximately 67 years; approximately 12 males and around 11 females) were included and were matched to patients for age and sex. This clone was observed a handful of times. Its antigen is unknown. TCRdb assigns this DNA the protein of a much larger clone, which departs from its translation at residue 15; this likely reflects a read error, and the protein shown comes from translating the DNA. What the research found in general, with its limitations: Control T cells likely spanned varied maturation stages, while leukemic cells were skewed toward terminal effectors, potentially limiting patient-control comparisons. It was noted by the authors that NGS specificity may be reduced at low frequencies, so confirmation of the public or private nature of leukemic clones is needed. In whole-repertoire clustering, patient gamma repertoires grouped separately from healthy controls, whereas delta repertoires showed no separation between groups. Almost every major gamma and delta clonotype found in patients was public, meaning shared with at least one healthy donor, with just a couple of gamma clonotypes being private to disease.

The germline V gene provides CDR1 GEAIGNYY and CDR2 EKD. The CDR3 holds 17 amino acids from the cysteine to the phenylalanine. Just CDR3 DNA is preserved here, 51 bases in frame from base 1. Recombination linked TRDV2 to TRDJ1; TRDD3 lines up with 8 middle nucleotides. The sequence was obtained from a human donor in good health. Sequencing input: blood. In nucleotides, the sequence is TGTGCCTGTGAAGAACTGGGGGGACTTAGGGTCACCGATAAATTCATCTTT. It codes for CACEELGGLRVTDKFIF.